These 29 T cell receptor beta chains originate from one sample sequenced in a study of shared clonotypes between healthy human individuals. The assay was immunoSEQ multiplex PCR, and TCRdb's table has in-frame clones only and misses some. The data show over a million clones, about 96% seen once. Material: naive CD4+ T cells sorted from blood. The sample's subset: CD45RA+ positively selected. Receptors were obtained from a man between 25 and 39 years old in good health.

The genes are TRBV7-3 and TRBJ2-7; TRBD2 might be the D (6 bases). V lost 4 bases and J 3 bases, leaving 19 bases between the germline ends. Germline CDR1 is SGHTA and CDR2 is FQGTGA. The CDR3 loop spans 16 amino acids. CDR3 amino acids: CASSSAPLASGYEQYF. The CDR3 DNA follows: TGTGCCAGCAGCTCCGCTCCACTAGCTTCGGGCTACGAGCAGTACTTC.

The chain couples TRBV5-1 to TRBJ1-3; 9 bases fit TRBD1. Germline values: CDR1 SGHRS, CDR2 YFSETQ. J was trimmed by 0 bases and V by 4 bases; bases with no gene match: 5. The CDR3 is 16 amino acids. This CDR3 is CASSPGTGNSGNTIYF. CDR3 DNA: TGCGCCAGCAGCCCAGGGACAGGGAACTCTGGAAACACCATATATTTT.

The CDR3 DNA sequence: TGTGCCAGCACCGATAGCGGGAGGCTCCTCTACAATGAGCAGTTCTTC. This sequence encodes CASTDSGRLLYNEQFF. The chain has TRBV28 and TRBJ2-1; 10 bases fit TRBD2. The CDR3 totals 16 residues. From germline, CDR1 is MDHEN and CDR2 SYDVKM. The J segment lost 3 bases and the V segment lost 7 bases, leaving 9 bases of the junction unmatched.

The rearrangement uses TRBV6-6 and TRBJ1-5; TRBD1 might be the D (5 bases). The CDR3 is made up of 15 amino acids. Germline V lookup: CDR1 MNHNY, CDR2 SVGAGI (reference sequence). Trimming cost V 3 bases and J 8 bases, with 17 bases left between them. This chain's CDR3 is CASSYNPGPREPQHF. The CDR3 bases are TGTGCCAGCAGTTATAATCCGGGACCTCGGGAGCCCCAGCATTTT.

This chain connects TRBV30 to TRBJ2-5, with D possibly matching TRBD2 (6 bases). The DNA end lines up better with TRBJ2-7; the J call may be wrong. The CDR3 is 13 amino acids. Germline values: CDR1 GTSNPN, CDR2 SVGIG (reference sequence). CDR3 region: CAWNGAGTYEQYF. CDR3 nucleotides: TGTGCCTGGAACGGGGCGGGAACCTACGAGCAGTACTTC.

The chain couples TRBV7-9 to TRBJ2-5, with D tentatively TRBD2 (5 bases). The ends were cut back, 5 bases at V and 1 base at J, with 14 bases in the middle. Germline CDR1 reads SEHNR; CDR2 reads FQNEAQ (reference sequence). The CDR3 is made up of 15 amino acids. CDR3 amino acids: CASSTPGSAQETQYF. The CDR3 DNA sequence: TGTGCCAGCAGCACACCGGGGTCCGCCCAAGAGACCCAGTACTTC. The full variable domain, completed using reference TRBV7-9 and TRBJ2-5, is DTGVSQNPRHKITKRGQNVTFRCDPISEHNRLYWYRQTLGQGPEFLTYFQNEAQLEKSRLLSDRFSAERPKGSFSTLEIQRTEQGDSAMYLCASSTPGSAQETQYFGPGTRLLVL.

V and J are TRBV29-1 and TRBJ2-3; 10 nucleotides align to TRBD2. This CDR3 is 13 amino acids long. With V trimmed by 5 bases and J by 5 bases, 4 bases remained unmatched. The germline gives CDR1 SQVTM, CDR2 ANQGSEA. The CDR3 DNA sequence: TGCAGCGTTAGCGGGAGGGCCCAAGATACGCAGTATTTT. Encoded protein: CSVSGRAQDTQYF.

CDR3 region: CASSIRRLGEQFF. CDR3 nucleotides: TGTGCCAGTAGTATACGGCGGCTGGGTGAGCAGTTCTTC. This chain connects TRBV19 to TRBJ2-1; D remains ambiguous. The CDR3 length is 13 residues. CDR1 and CDR2 (germline): LNHDA, SQIVND (reference sequence). V was trimmed by 2 bases and J by 9 bases, leaving 11 bases between them.

This chain uses TRBV4-3 with TRBJ2-1; TRBD1 matches at 7 bases. J was trimmed by 6 bases and V by 0 bases; bases with no gene match: 5. CDR3 length: 15 residues. Germline CDR1 LGHNA, CDR2 YSLEER. The CDR3 spells CASSQDSNRGNEQFF. The CDR3 coding sequence is TGCGCCAGCAGCCAAGATTCAAACAGGGGCAATGAGCAGTTCTTC.

This rearrangement joins TRBV28 to TRBJ1-2; D ambiguous. The CDR3 sequence is 14 residues long. The ends were cut back, 5 bases at V and 5 bases at J, with 15 bases in the middle. Germline-derived CDR1 and CDR2 are MDHEN and SYDVKM. Written as DNA, the CDR3 is TGTGCCAGCAGTGACACAAGCCCCCAGTATGGCTACACCTTC. Translated: CASSDTSPQYGYTF.

The sample holds one count of this clone. The chain links TRBV18 to TRBJ2-1; 13 bases map to TRBD2. The germline CDR1 and CDR2 sequences are KGHSH and LQKENI. Trimming at V came to 6 bases and at J to 8 bases, leaving 10 bases not matched to a gene. This CDR3 has 16 amino acids. DNA for the CDR3: TGTGCCAGCTCCCAATCAACTAGCGGGAGGGCCCATGAGCAGTTCTTC. It codes for CASSQSTSGRAHEQFF.

The chain combines TRBV10-3 with TRBJ1-1, with 7 positions matching TRBD1. The CDR3 contains 14 residues. With V trimmed by 2 bases and J by 5 bases, 5 bases remained unmatched. Looked up from germline, CDR1 is ENHRY and CDR2 is SYGVKD. In DNA form, the CDR3 reads TGTGCCATCAGTGAGACCCAGGGGGTTACTGAAGCTTTCTTT. This sequence encodes CAISETQGVTEAFF.

This chain links TRBV30 with TRBJ2-5, with 16 bases aligning to TRBD2. After removal of 2 bases from V and 4 bases from J, the junction contained 13 bases not matched to a gene. The germline gives CDR1 GTSNPN, CDR2 SVGIG (reference sequence). This CDR3 region has 19 residues. This chain's CDR3 is CAWSRGLAGGMRLGETQYF. The CDR3 DNA reads as TGTGCCTGGAGTAGGGGACTAGCGGGAGGGATGAGGCTTGGAGAGACCCAGTACTTC.

The genes are TRBV10-1 and TRBJ1-3; D not resolved. The V end was cut by 4 bases, the J end by 0 bases, with 10 bases between. Germline CDR1 WNHNN, CDR2 SYGVQD (reference sequence). The CDR3 length is 15 residues. The chain's CDR3 is CASSGPAGSGNTIYF. The CDR3 nucleotides are TGCGCCAGCAGTGGCCCGGCAGGCTCTGGAAACACCATATATTTT.

This clone turned up a few times. This chain joins TRBV6-5 and TRBJ2-7, with D hard to call. Looked up from germline, CDR1 is MNHEY and CDR2 is SVGAGI. This CDR3 spans 12 amino acids. Trimming cost V 2 bases and J 2 bases, with 4 bases left between them. As DNA, the CDR3 is TGTGCCAGCAGTTACCCCCCCTACGAGCAGTACTTC. Translated, it gives CASSYPPYEQYF.

This chain uses TRBV20-1 with TRBJ2-7, with no clear D. V was shortened by 5 bases and J by 4 bases, with 9 bases between the two germline ends. In germline, CDR1 is DFQATT, CDR2 SNEGSKA (reference sequence). The CDR3 spans 11 residues. The CDR3 loop is CSAPTKYEQYF. CDR3 sequence (DNA): TGCAGTGCTCCAACCAAATACGAGCAGTACTTC.

V and J are TRBV7-2 and TRBJ2-3, with 8 bases that match TRBD2. The CDR3 has 16 residues. Per germline, CDR1 SGHTA and CDR2 FQGNSA. V shed 5 bases, J shed 4 bases, and the junction held 11 bases outside the gene matches. DNA for the CDR3: TGTGCCAGCAGCGTAAACGGGAGGGCCGTGGCAGATACGCAGTATTTT. Residues: CASSVNGRAVADTQYF.

In DNA form, the CDR3 reads TGTGCCAGCAGCTTAGGCCTAGCGGGTTTCAATGAGCAGTTCTTC. Translating gives CASSLGLAGFNEQFF. V and J are TRBV7-6 and TRBJ2-1; 8 bases match TRBD2. V was pared by 1 base and J by 6 bases, with 5 bases of the junction left unmatched. In germline, CDR1 is SGHVS, CDR2 FNYEAQ. This CDR3 spans 15 amino acids. The full variable domain, with the rest looked up from reference TRBV7-6 and TRBJ2-1, is GAGVSQSPRYKVTKRGQDVALRCDPISGHVSLYWYRQALGQGPEFLTYFNYEAQQDKSGLPNDRFSAERPEGSISTLTIQRTEQRDSAMYRCASSLGLAGFNEQFFGPGTRLTVL.

About this clone itself: An end of the junction differs from the germline gene, which may be a read error. The chain carries TRBV27 and TRBJ2-7; a possible D gene is TRBD2 (6 bases). This CDR3 has 19 amino acids. The germline CDR1 and CDR2 sequences are MNHEY and SMNVEV (reference sequence). CDR3 DNA sequence: TGTGCCAGCAGTTCCTTGGGCTGGGAACTAGCTAGGGGCTCCTATGAGCAGTACTTC. Its protein product is CASSSLGWELARGSYEQYF.

V gene TRBV7-9 combines with J gene TRBJ2-2; 7 nucleotides align to TRBD1. After removal of 9 bases from V and 0 bases from J, the junction contained 7 bases not matched to a gene. CDR1 is SEHNR and CDR2 is FQNEAQ in the germline V gene (reference sequence). CDR3 size: 15 residues. As DNA, the CDR3 is TGTGCCAGTCAAGGGGGACAGCCGAACACCGGGGAGCTGTTTTTT. Its translation: CASQGGQPNTGELFF.

The chain joins TRBV11-2 to TRBJ2-1, with 12 bases aligning to TRBD2. Germline CDR1 is SGHAT and CDR2 is FQNNGV. Trimming cost V 5 bases and J 4 bases; bases outside gene matches: 9. This CDR3 has 17 residues. CDR3: CASSTRLAGDTYNEQFF. The CDR3 region has the DNA TGTGCCAGCAGCACCCGACTAGCGGGAGACACTTACAATGAGCAGTTCTTC.

This sequence joins TRBV2 and TRBJ2-1; D unclear. The CDR3 is 11 residues long. CDR1 is SNHLY and CDR2 is FYNNEI in the germline V gene. Trimming took 5 bases from V and 7 from J, leaving 6 bases between them. The CDR3 sequence: CASSRNNEQFF. CDR3 coding DNA: TGTGCCAGCAGTCGGAATAATGAGCAGTTCTTC.

The chain uses TRBV5-1 and TRBJ2-7; possible D gene TRBD1, 6 bases. Germline V gives CDR1 SGHRS, CDR2 YFSETQ. This CDR3 region has 14 residues. The germline V and J ends were trimmed by 4 bases and 0 bases, with 11 bases remaining between them. CDR3 residues: CASSNTGSSYEQYF. The CDR3 DNA follows: TGCGCCAGCAGCAATACAGGGAGCTCCTACGAGCAGTACTTC.

V usage is TRBV7-6 and J usage is TRBJ2-3; D remains ambiguous. This CDR3 contains 15 residues. Trimming pared 1 base from V and 2 bases from J, leaving 10 bases between. Germline loops: CDR1 SGHVS, CDR2 FNYEAQ. The CDR3 is CASSLGSSDTDTQYF. CDR3 in DNA: TGTGCCAGCAGCTTAGGTTCTAGTGACACAGATACGCAGTATTTT.

This rearrangement joins TRBV5-5 to TRBJ2-3; D is unclear. The CDR3 totals 13 residues. Germline V gene lookup returns CDR1 SGHKS and CDR2 YYEKEE (reference sequence). Trimming cost V 5 bases and J 0 bases, with 7 bases left between them. CDR3 sequence (DNA): TGTGCCAGCAGTAGAGTGAGCACAGATACGCAGTATTTT. It codes for CASSRVSTDTQYF.

This clone came up a few times. The gene calls are TRBV5-1 and TRBJ2-7, with 9 bases lining up with TRBD2. Per germline, CDR1 SGHRS and CDR2 YFSETQ. The V and J ends lost 2 bases and 5 bases, in that order; junction bases with no gene match: 8. The length of the CDR3 is 15 residues. Here the CDR3 DNA reads TGCGCCAGCAGCTTACGGCTAGCGGGAACCAACGAGCAGTACTTC. Translated, it gives CASSLRLAGTNEQYF.

V is TRBV9 and J is TRBJ2-7; D is unclear. Looked up from germline, CDR1 is SGDLS and CDR2 is YYNGEE. This CDR3 spans 14 amino acids. Trimming removed 4 bases from V and 6 bases from J, with 17 bases in between. In DNA, the CDR3 is TGTGCCAGCAGCCCGCGAACGTCGACCGGCGAGCAGTACTTC. Its protein is CASSPRTSTGEQYF. Based on the CDR3 plus reference TRBV9 and TRBJ2-7, the full variable domain is DSGVTQTPKHLITATGQRVTLRCSPRSGDLSVYWYQQSLDQGLQFLIQYYNGEERAKGNILERFSAQQFPDLHSELNLSSLELGDSALYFCASSPRTSTGEQYFGPGTRLTVT.

J is TRBJ1-1 and V is TRBV5-4; D uncertain. This CDR3 region has 13 residues. Germline CDR1 SGHNT, CDR2 YYREEE (reference sequence). Trimming left V 1 base short and J 4 bases short, with 8 bases between. CDR3 DNA sequence: TGTGCCAGCAGCTTGACACGGACCACTGAAGCTTTCTTT. Translation gives CASSLTRTTEAFF.

The chain couples TRBV11-2 to TRBJ1-4; D gene uncertain. CDR1 and CDR2 (germline): SGHAT, FQNNGV. V gave up 0 bases and J gave up 5 bases, with 16 bases separating them. This CDR3 spans 17 amino acids. CDR3 in DNA: TGTGCCAGCAGCTTAGAGGTGACTCTCGCATTGAATGAAAAACTGTTTTTT. Its translation: CASSLEVTLALNEKLFF.